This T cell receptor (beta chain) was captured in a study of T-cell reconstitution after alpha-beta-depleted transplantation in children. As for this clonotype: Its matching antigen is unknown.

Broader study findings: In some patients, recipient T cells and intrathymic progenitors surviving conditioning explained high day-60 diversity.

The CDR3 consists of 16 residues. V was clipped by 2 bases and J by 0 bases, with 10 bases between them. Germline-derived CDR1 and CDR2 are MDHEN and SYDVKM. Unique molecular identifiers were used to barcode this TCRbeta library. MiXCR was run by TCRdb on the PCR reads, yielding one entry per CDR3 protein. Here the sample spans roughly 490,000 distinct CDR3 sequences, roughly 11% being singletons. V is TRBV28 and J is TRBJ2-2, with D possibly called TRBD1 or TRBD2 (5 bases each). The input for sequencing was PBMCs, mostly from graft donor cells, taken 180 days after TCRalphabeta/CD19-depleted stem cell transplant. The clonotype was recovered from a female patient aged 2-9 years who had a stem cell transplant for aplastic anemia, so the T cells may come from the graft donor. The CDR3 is CASSLRGASNTGELFF. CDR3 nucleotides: TGTGCCAGCAGTTTACGAGGGGCCTCGAACACCGGGGAGCTGTTTTTT.